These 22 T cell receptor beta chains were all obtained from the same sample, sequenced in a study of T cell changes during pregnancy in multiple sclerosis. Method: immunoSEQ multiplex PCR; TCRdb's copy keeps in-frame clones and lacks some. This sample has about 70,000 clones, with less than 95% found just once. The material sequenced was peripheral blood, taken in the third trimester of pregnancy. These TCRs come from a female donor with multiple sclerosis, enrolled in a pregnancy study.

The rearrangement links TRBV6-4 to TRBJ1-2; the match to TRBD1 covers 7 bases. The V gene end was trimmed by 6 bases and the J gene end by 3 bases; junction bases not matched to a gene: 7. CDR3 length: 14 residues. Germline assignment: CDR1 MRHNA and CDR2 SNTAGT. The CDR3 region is CASRGTGADYGYTF. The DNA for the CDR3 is TGTGCCAGCAGAGGAACAGGGGCGGACTATGGCTACACCTTC.

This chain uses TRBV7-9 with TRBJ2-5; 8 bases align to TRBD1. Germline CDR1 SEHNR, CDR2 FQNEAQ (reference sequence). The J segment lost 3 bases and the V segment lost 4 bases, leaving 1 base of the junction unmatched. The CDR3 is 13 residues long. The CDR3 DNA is TGTGCCAGCAGCTGGACAGGGAAAGAGACCCAGTACTTC. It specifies CASSWTGKETQYF.

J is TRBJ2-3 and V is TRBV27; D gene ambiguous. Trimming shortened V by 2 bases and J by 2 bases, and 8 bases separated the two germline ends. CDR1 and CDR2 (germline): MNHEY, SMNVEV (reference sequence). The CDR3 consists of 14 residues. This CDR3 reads CASSLVAHTDTQYF. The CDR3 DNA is TGTGCCAGCAGTTTAGTTGCACACACAGATACGCAGTATTTT.

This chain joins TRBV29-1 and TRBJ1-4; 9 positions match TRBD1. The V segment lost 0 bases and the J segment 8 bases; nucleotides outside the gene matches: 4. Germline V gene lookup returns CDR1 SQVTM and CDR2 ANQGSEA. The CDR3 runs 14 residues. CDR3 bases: TGCAGCGTTGAAGACTACAGGGGGCGAGAAAAACTGTTTTTT. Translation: CSVEDYRGREKLFF. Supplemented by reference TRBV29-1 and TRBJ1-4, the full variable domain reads SAVISQKPSRDICQRGTSLTIQCQVDSQVTMMFWYRQQPGQSLTLIATANQGSEATYESGFVIDKFPISRPNLTFSTLTVSNMSPEDSSIYLCSVEDYRGREKLFFGSGTQLSVL.

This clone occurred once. The CDR3, as DNA: TGTGCCAGCAGTCCCGCGGGAGAGACCCAGTACTTC. Its protein product is CASSPAGETQYF. The chain recombines TRBV7-3 with TRBJ2-5, with D possibly matching TRBD2 (5 bases). V was clipped by 6 bases and J by 4 bases, with 9 bases between them. The CDR3 spans 12 residues. The germline gives CDR1 SGHTA, CDR2 FQGTGA.

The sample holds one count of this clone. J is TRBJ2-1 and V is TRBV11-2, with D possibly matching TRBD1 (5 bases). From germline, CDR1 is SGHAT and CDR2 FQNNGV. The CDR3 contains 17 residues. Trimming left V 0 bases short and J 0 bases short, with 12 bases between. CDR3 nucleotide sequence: TGTGCCAGCAGCTTAGATAAATGGGGCAGCTCCTACAATGAGCAGTTCTTC. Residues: CASSLDKWGSSYNEQFF.

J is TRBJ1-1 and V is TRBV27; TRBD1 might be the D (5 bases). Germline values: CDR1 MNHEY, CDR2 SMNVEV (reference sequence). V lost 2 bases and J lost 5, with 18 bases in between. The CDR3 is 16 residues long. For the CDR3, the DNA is TGTGCCAGCAGTTTAGTAGACAGTCGGGCGAAGACTGAAGCTTTCTTT. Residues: CASSLVDSRAKTEAFF.

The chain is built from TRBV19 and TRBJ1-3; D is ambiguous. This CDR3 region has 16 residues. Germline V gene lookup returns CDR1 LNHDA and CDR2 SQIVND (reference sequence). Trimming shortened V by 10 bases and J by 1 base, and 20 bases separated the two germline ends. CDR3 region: CATSVPRGDSGNTIYF. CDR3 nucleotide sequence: TGTGCCACCTCCGTTCCTCGCGGGGATTCTGGAAACACCATATATTTT.

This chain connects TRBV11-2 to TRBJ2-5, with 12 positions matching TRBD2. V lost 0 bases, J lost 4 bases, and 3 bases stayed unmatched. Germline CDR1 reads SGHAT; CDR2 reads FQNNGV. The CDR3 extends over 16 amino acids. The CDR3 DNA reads TGTGCCAGCAGCTTAGAAGGACTAGCGGGGAGAGAGACCCAGTACTTC. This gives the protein CASSLEGLAGRETQYF.

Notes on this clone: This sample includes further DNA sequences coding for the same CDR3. The CDR3 DNA reads as TGTGCCATCAGTGAGTCGACAGGGGTGAACTATGGCTACACCTTC. It codes for CAISESTGVNYGYTF. The chain recombines TRBV10-3 with TRBJ1-2, with 8 bases identical to TRBD1. The CDR3 runs to 15 residues. CDR1 and CDR2 (germline): ENHRY, SYGVKD. The junction had 2 bases not matched to a gene; V was cut back by 0 bases and J by 2 bases.

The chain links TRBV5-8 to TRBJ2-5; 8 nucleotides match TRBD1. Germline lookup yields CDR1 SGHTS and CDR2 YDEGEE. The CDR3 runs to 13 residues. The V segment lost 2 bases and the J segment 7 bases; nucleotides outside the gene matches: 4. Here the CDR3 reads CASSLSGTGTQYF. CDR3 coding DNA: TGTGCCAGCAGCTTATCCGGGACAGGGACCCAGTACTTC.

The CDR3 DNA is TGTGCCAGCAGCCCCTTCTCGTATTACAATGAGCAGTTCTTC. Its protein is CASSPFSYYNEQFF. The chain carries TRBV6-5 and TRBJ2-1; D is undetermined. Germline V gene data show CDR1 as MNHEY and CDR2 as SVGAGI. CDR3 size: 14 residues. Between the trimmed V and J ends, which lost 6 bases and 4 bases, there was a span of 13 bases.

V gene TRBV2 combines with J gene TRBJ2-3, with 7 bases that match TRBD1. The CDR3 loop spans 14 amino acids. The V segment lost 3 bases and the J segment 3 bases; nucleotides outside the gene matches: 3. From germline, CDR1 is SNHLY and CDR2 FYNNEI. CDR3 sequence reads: CASSEWTGTDTQYF. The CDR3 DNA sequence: TGTGCCAGCAGTGAGTGGACAGGAACAGATACGCAGTATTTT.

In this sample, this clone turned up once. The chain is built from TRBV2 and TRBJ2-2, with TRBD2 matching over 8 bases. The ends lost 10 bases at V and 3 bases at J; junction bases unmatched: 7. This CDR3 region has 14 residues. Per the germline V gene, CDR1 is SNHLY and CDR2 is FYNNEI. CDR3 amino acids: CATRRGDYTGELFF. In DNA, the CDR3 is TGTGCCACCCGGCGGGGGGACTACACCGGGGAGCTGTTTTTT.

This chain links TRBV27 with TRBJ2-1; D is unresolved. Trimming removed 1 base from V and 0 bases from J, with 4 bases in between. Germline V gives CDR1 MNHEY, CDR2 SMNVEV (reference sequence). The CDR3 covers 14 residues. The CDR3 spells CASSLFSSYNEQFF. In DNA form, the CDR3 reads TGTGCCAGCAGTTTATTCAGCTCCTACAATGAGCAGTTCTTC.

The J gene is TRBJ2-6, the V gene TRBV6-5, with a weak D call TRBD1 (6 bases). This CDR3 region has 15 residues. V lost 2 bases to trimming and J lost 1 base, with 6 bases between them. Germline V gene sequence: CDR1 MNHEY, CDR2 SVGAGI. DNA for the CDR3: TGTGCCAGCAGTTACCAGGGGTCTGGGGCCAACGTCCTGACTTTC. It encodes CASSYQGSGANVLTF.

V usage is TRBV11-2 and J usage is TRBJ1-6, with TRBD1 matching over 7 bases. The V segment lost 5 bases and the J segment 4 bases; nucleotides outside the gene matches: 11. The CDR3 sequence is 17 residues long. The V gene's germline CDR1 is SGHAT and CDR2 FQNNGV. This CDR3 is CASSETGTASYNSPLHF. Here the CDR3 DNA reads TGTGCCAGCAGCGAGACCGGGACAGCTTCTTATAATTCACCCCTCCACTTT.

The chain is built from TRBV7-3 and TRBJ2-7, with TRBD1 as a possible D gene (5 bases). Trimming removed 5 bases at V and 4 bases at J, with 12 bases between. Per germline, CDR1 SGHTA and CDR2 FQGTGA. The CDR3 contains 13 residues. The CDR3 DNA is TGTGCCAGCAGCCCCCCGACAGCATACGAGCAGTACTTC. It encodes CASSPPTAYEQYF.

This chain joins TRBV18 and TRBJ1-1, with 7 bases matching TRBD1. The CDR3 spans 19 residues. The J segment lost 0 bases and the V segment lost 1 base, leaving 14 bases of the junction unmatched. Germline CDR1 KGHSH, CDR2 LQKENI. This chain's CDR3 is CASSPLQPGQHHMNTEAFF. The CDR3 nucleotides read TGTGCCAGCTCACCACTGCAACCGGGACAGCACCACATGAACACTGAAGCTTTCTTT.

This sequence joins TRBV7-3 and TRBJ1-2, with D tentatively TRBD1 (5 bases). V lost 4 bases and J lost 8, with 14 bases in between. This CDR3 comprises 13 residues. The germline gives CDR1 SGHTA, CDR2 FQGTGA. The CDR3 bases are TGTGCCAGCAGCTCAGGGCCCCACGAAGGCTACACCTTC. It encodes CASSSGPHEGYTF.

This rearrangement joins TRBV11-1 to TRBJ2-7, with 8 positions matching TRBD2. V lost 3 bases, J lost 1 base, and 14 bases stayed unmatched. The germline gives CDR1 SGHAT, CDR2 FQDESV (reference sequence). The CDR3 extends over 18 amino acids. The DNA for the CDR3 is TGTGCCAGCAGCTTCGGTTGGGAGCGGGGGATGTCTTCCTACGAGCAGTACTTC. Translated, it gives CASSFGWERGMSSYEQYF. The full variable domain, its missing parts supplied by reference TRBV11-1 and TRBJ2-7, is EAEVAQSPRYKITEKSQAVAFWCDPISGHATLYWYRQILGQGPELLVQFQDESVVDDSQLPKDRFSAERLKGVDSTLKIQPAELGDSAMYLCASSFGWERGMSSYEQYFGPGTRLTVT.

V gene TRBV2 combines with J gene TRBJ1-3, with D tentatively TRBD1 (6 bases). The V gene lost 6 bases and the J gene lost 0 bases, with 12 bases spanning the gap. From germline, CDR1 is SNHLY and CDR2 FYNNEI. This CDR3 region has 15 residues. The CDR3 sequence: CASRKGHLSGNTIYF. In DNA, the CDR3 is TGTGCCAGCAGGAAGGGACACCTCTCTGGAAACACCATATATTTT.